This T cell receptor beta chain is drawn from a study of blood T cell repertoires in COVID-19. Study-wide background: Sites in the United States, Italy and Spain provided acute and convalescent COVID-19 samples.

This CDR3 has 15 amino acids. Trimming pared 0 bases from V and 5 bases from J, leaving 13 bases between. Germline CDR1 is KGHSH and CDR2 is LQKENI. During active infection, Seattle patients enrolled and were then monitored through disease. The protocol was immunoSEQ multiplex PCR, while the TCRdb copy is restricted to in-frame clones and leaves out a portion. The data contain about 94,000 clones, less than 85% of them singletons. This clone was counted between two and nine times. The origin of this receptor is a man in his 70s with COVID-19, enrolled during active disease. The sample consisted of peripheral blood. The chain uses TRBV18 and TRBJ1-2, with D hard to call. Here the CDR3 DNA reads TGTGCCAGCTCACCACCGCAGCCAGGATCATATGGCTACACCTTC. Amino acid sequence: CASSPPQPGSYGYTF.